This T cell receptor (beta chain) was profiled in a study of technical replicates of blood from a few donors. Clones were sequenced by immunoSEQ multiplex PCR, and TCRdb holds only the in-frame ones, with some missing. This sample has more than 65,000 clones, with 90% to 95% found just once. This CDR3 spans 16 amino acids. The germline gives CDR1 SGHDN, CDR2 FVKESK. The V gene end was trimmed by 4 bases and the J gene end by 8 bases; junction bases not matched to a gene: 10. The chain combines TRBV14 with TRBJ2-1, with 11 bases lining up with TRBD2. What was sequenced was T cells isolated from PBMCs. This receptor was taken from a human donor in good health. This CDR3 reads CASSPSASGRKDEQFF. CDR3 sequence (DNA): TGTGCCAGCAGCCCCTCCGCTAGCGGGAGGAAGGATGAGCAGTTCTTC.